This TCR beta chain was sequenced during a study of T cell responses to AZD1222 COVID-19 vaccine. CDR3 size: 12 residues. V lost 3 bases to trimming and J lost 5 bases, with 7 bases between them. Per the germline V gene, CDR1 is KGHSH and CDR2 is LQKENI. Profiling relied on immunoSEQ multiplex PCR, and the TCRdb table lists in-frame clones only, not all of them. The sample holds about 120,000 clones, around 86% seen once. The origin of this receptor is an adult who received the AZD1222 COVID-19 vaccine. The sample was peripheral blood, taken 28 days after the second AZD1222 dose. This chain joins TRBV18 and TRBJ1-1; D ambiguous. This CDR3 reads CASSPLGTEAFF. CDR3 sequence (DNA): TGTGCCAGCTCACCTTTGGGGACTGAAGCTTTCTTT.